This T cell receptor beta chain is from a study of blood T cell repertoires in COVID-19. The overall study: Italy, Spain and the United States were the sources of the convalescent and acute COVID-19 samples. From T cells, B-cell-depleted T cells, or PBMCs came the material, which was cDNA or gDNA.

Authors' processing steps: The assay estimated nucleated cells by amplifying reference gene primers. Assay: immunoSEQ multiplex PCR; the TCRdb copy retains only in-frame clones and omits some. V, J and clone size are those of that table, while D and trimming were read from the DNA. Counted here are under 300,000 clones, around 86% occurring once; the ten biggest clones make up roughly 2%. This CDR3 region has 18 residues. Germline lookup yields CDR1 LNHDA and CDR2 SQIVND (reference sequence). The J segment lost 5 bases and the V segment lost 5 bases, leaving 18 bases of the junction unmatched. The TCR comes from a man aged 25 to 45 who had recovered from COVID-19. The V gene is TRBV19, the J gene TRBJ1-1; 9 positions match TRBD1. The material sequenced was peripheral blood. CDR3 region: CASSPNRGRIVRFTEAFF. The CDR3 DNA sequence: TGTGCCAGTAGTCCCAACAGGGGGCGAATTGTGAGGTTTACTGAAGCTTTCTTT. The full variable domain, completed using reference TRBV19 and TRBJ1-1, is DGGITQSPKYLFRKEGQNVTLSCEQNLNHDAMYWYRQDPGQGLRLIYYSQIVNDFQKGDIAEGYSVSREKKESFPLTVTSAQKNPTAFYLCASSPNRGRIVRFTEAFFGQGTRLTVV.